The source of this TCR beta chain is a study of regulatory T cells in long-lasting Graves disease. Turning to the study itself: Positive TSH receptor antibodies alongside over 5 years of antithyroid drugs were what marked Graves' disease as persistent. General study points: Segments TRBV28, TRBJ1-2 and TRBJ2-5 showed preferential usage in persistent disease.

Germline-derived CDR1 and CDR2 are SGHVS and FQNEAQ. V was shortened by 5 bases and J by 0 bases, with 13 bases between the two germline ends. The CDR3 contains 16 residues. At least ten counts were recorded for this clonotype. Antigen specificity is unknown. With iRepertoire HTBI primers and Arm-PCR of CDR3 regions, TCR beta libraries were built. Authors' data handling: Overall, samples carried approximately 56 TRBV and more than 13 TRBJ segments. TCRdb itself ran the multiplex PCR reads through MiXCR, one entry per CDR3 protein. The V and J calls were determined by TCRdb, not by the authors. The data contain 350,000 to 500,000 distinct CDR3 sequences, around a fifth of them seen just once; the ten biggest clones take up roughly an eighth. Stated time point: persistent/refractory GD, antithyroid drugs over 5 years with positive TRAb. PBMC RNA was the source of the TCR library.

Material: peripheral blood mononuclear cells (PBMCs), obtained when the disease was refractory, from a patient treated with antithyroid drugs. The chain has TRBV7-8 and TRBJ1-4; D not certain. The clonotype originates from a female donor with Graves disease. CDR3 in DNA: TGTGCCAGCAGCACTAGTTCGAGGACAACTAATGAAAAACTGTTTTTT. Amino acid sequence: CASSTSSRTTNEKLFF.